Each of the 17 T cell receptor beta chains below was sequenced from the same sample in a study of T cells after yellow fever vaccination. From the 5' RACE reads, TCRdb called clonotypes with MiXCR, one entry per CDR3 protein. Of approximately 510,000 distinct CDR3 sequences in the sample, just over 20% were seen once. The sample in question was PBMCs, obtained around 3 weeks after the first yellow fever vaccination. All receptors derive from a man in his late teens or twenties who received the YFV17D yellow fever vaccine.

This clonotype came up a few times. The rearrangement links TRBV7-2 to TRBJ2-7; 10 bases line up with TRBD1. The CDR3 is 14 amino acids. The V and J ends lost 5 bases and 2 bases, in that order; junction bases with no gene match: 3. The V gene's germline CDR1 is SGHTA and CDR2 FQGNSA. CDR3 sequence (DNA): TGTGCCAGCAGCACGGGACAGGGGACCTACGAGCAGTACGTC. The encoded protein is CASSTGQGTYEQYV.

This sequence joins TRBV5-1 and TRBJ2-5; 7 bases fit TRBD2. The length of the CDR3 is 14 residues. Germline loops: CDR1 SGHRS, CDR2 YFSETQ. With 1 base clipped from V and 3 bases from J, the junction kept 3 bases outside the gene matches. The CDR3 loop is CASSLSGAKETQYF. The CDR3 DNA sequence: TGCGCCAGCAGCTTGAGCGGGGCCAAAGAGACCCAGTACTTC.

The V call is TRBV5-1, the J call TRBJ1-1; D perhaps matches TRBD1 (5 bases). The length of the CDR3 is 14 residues. The germline V gene has CDR1 SGHRS and CDR2 YFSETQ. The V end was cut by 1 base, the J end by 5 bases, with 12 bases between. The CDR3 reads CASSLRGVQTEAFF. The DNA of the CDR3 is TGCGCCAGCAGCTTGCGAGGGGTACAAACTGAAGCTTTCTTT.

This clonotype was detected a few times. This sequence may be a read error, since a much larger clone differs from it by one base. The chain links TRBV4-2 to TRBJ2-1, with 8 bases fitting TRBD1. The CDR3 runs 13 residues. V shed 3 bases and J 5 bases; nucleotides not matched to a gene: 0. From germline, CDR1 is LGHNA and CDR2 YNFKEQ. For the CDR3, the DNA is TGTGCCAGCAGCCAGACAGGGGACAATGAGCAGTTCTTC. Translated, it gives CASSQTGDNEQFF.

This clonotype was seen only a few times. The gene calls are TRBV6-6 and TRBJ1-2, with D uncertain. The CDR3 extends over 11 amino acids. V shed 5 bases and J shed 9 bases, with 10 bases lying between them. Germline values: CDR1 MNHNY, CDR2 SVGAGI (reference sequence). The CDR3, as DNA: TGTGCCAGCAGTACGTCCCTCCGCTACACCTTC. Translated: CASSTSLRYTF.

For the CDR3, the DNA is TGCAGTGCTCCCAGGGAAGATAATGAAAAACTGTTTTTT. This encodes CSAPREDNEKLFF. The chain carries TRBV20-1 and TRBJ1-4, with D possibly TRBD1 on 5 matching bases. There are 13 residues in the CDR3. Deletions cut 5 bases from V and 4 bases from J, with 11 bases between. Germline V gene sequence: CDR1 DFQATT, CDR2 SNEGSKA (reference sequence).

Only a few counts were recorded for this clonotype. The genes are TRBV23-1 and TRBJ1-1; no firm D call. TRBV23-1 is flagged as an ORF with uncertain function. V lost 3 bases and J lost 5, with 16 bases in between. The CDR3 covers 15 residues. The CDR3: CASSHRTSRRTEAFF. CDR3 DNA sequence: TGCGCCAGCAGTCACCGTACGTCCCGGCGGACTGAAGCTTTCTTT.

This clonotype has a handful of counts. This chain joins TRBV7-2 and TRBJ1-1, with unresolved D. The CDR3 has 16 amino acids. The germline V gene encodes CDR1 SGHTA and CDR2 FQGNSA. V dropped 5 bases and J dropped 1 base, with 17 bases sitting between them. The CDR3 sequence is CASSPQGSLGNTEAFF. In DNA, the CDR3 is TGTGCCAGCAGCCCCCAAGGCAGTCTGGGGAACACTGAAGCTTTCTTT.

Only a few counts were recorded for this clonotype. The CDR3 here is CASSISSGGATYNEQFF. The CDR3 DNA is TGTGCCAGCAGCATCTCTAGCGGGGGGGCCACCTACAATGAGCAGTTCTTC. This chain uses TRBV7-2 with TRBJ2-1; the match to TRBD2 covers 12 bases. Per germline, CDR1 SGHTA and CDR2 FQGNSA. The CDR3 runs to 17 residues. V lost 5 bases and J lost 2; bases outside the gene matches: 7.

The chain combines TRBV10-3 with TRBJ2-6; D gene ambiguous. This CDR3 is built from 16 residues. Trimming took off 0 bases at V and 0 bases at J, with 6 bases between the two ends. Germline V gene sequence: CDR1 ENHRY, CDR2 SYGVKD. The CDR3 DNA sequence: TGTGCCATCAGTGAGTCTGGGCTCTCTGGGGCCAACGTCCTGACTTTC. Protein product: CAISESGLSGANVLTF.

Worth noting for this clonotype: This is likely a read error, given that the CDR3 carries no conserved phenylalanine or tryptophan at its end. The rearrangement joins TRBV7-3 to TRBJ1-2; D uncertain. The germline V and J ends were trimmed by 8 bases and 3 bases, with 13 bases remaining between them. The CDR3 has 13 residues. Germline V lookup: CDR1 SGHTA, CDR2 FQGTGA. As DNA, the CDR3 is TGTGCCAGCGGAACAGAGGGAGACTATGGCTACACCCTC. This codes for CASGTEGDYGYTL.

The CDR3 spells CASRTSETNIQYF. The CDR3, as DNA: TGTGCCAGCAGAACAAGCGAGACAAACATTCAGTACTTC. The chain is built from TRBV12-3 or TRBV12-4 and TRBJ2-4; no reliable D call. Trimming took 6 bases from V and 6 from J, leaving 12 bases between them. This CDR3 contains 13 residues.

The chain uses TRBV7-9 and TRBJ2-7; maybe TRBD1 (6 bases). CDR3 length: 16 residues. Germline V lookup: CDR1 SEHNR, CDR2 FQNEAQ (reference sequence). Trimming stripped 6 bases from V and 4 bases from J, with 22 bases between. DNA of the CDR3: TGTGCCAGCAGTTTAAGCCTCTACCGGGACACTTACGAGCAGTACTTC. Its protein product is CASSLSLYRDTYEQYF.

This clonotype was counted a few times. The chain links TRBV3-1 to TRBJ1-1; D not resolved. The CDR3 runs to 15 residues. CDR1 is LGHDT, CDR2 YNNKEL, per germline (reference sequence). Trimming left V 1 base short and J 6 bases short, with 15 bases between. CDR3 nucleotide sequence: TGTGCCAGCAGCCAAGTTCAGTTCAGGTCCGCTGAAGCTTTCTTT. Translation: CASSQVQFRSAEAFF.

V usage is TRBV7-8 and J usage is TRBJ1-5; tentative D call: TRBD1 (5 bases). CDR1 and CDR2 from the germline V gene are SGHVS and FQNEAQ. The length of the CDR3 is 17 residues. The germline V and J ends were trimmed by 3 bases and 0 bases, with 15 bases remaining between them. CDR3 loop: CASSLFPGPDSNQPQHF. The CDR3 nucleotides are TGTGCCAGCAGCTTGTTCCCGGGGCCCGATAGCAATCAGCCCCAGCATTTT. Full variable domain (outside the CDR3, taken from reference TRBV7-8 and TRBJ1-5): GAGVSQSPRYKVAKRGQDVALRCDPISGHVSLFWYQQALGQGPEFLTYFQNEAQLDKSGLPSDRFFAERPEGSVSTLKIQRTQQEDSAVYLCASSLFPGPDSNQPQHFGDGTRLSIL.

The sample holds a few counts of this clonotype. In nucleotides, the CDR3 is TGTGCCAGCAGTTACACAGCAGGGGGCTCCTACGAGCAGTACTTC. Protein sequence: CASSYTAGGSYEQYF. This rearrangement joins TRBV6-5 to TRBJ2-7; 7 bases fit TRBD1. From germline, CDR1 is MNHEY and CDR2 SVGAGI. The CDR3 length is 15 residues. With 2 bases clipped from V and 0 bases from J, the junction kept 4 bases outside the gene matches.

This clonotype has only a few counts. CDR3 protein: CASRPGRSSTGELFF. The CDR3 DNA sequence: TGTGCCAGCAGACCAGGGAGGTCGAGCACCGGGGAGCTGTTTTTT. The chain recombines TRBV7-2 with TRBJ2-2; maybe TRBD2 (6 bases). The CDR3 runs 15 residues. The V end was cut by 6 bases, the J end by 4 bases, with 15 bases between. Germline V CDR1 and CDR2: SGHTA, FQGNSA.